Shown below are 20 T cell receptor beta chains from a single sample sequenced in a study of post-analysis software for immune sequencing data. Findings and caveats of the study: In patients, five TRBV segments were more frequent than in controls, with TRBV5-6, TRBV5-1 and TRBV20-1 among them.

These receptors are not linked to any known antigen. Unique-molecular-identifier-tagged TCR beta cDNA libraries were used. MiXCR was run by TCRdb on the PCR reads, yielding one entry per CDR3 protein. Of 750,000 to 950,000 distinct CDR3 sequences listed, 53% are singletons. The sample comprised blood. All receptors come from a girl aged 5-17 years with multiple sclerosis.

The chain carries TRBV27 and TRBJ1-2; 9 bases fit TRBD1. Germline-derived CDR1 and CDR2 are MNHEY and SMNVEV (reference sequence). The CDR3 has 14 residues. With 4 bases clipped from V and 4 bases from J, the junction kept 4 bases outside the gene matches. DNA of the CDR3: TGTGCCAGCAGTTATTCGACAGGGGGCTATGGCTACACCTTC. Its translation: CASSYSTGGYGYTF.

The rearrangement joins TRBV30 to TRBJ1-1; D uncertain. Trimming left V 2 bases short and J 1 base short, with 8 bases between. The CDR3 is 13 amino acids. Looked up from germline, CDR1 is GTSNPN and CDR2 is SVGIG (reference sequence). The CDR3 here is CAWSTDENTEAFF. The CDR3 nucleotides read TGTGCCTGGAGTACAGACGAGAACACTGAAGCTTTCTTT.

This clonotype showed up just a few times. This sequence joins TRBV20-1 and TRBJ1-5; tentative D call: TRBD1 (5 bases). Germline V gene data show CDR1 as DFQATT and CDR2 as SNEGSKA (reference sequence). The CDR3 loop spans 15 amino acids. Trimming shortened V by 5 bases and J by 0 bases, and 14 bases separated the two germline ends. CDR3 amino acids: CSAVAGGYSNQPQHF. The CDR3 DNA sequence: TGCAGTGCTGTAGCGGGGGGTTATAGCAATCAGCCCCAGCATTTT.

CDR3 bases: TGTGCCAGCAGCTTAGCGATGTGGGGACATTCCTACGAGCAGTACTTC. This sequence encodes CASSLAMWGHSYEQYF. The chain couples TRBV7-2 to TRBJ2-7; a possible D gene is TRBD1 (6 bases). Per the germline V gene, CDR1 is SGHTA and CDR2 is FQGNSA. This CDR3 contains 16 residues. V was cut by 0 bases and J by 1 base, with 13 bases left in between.

The CDR3 DNA sequence: TGTGCCAGCAGCTTAGAGTTTAGGGGCTACACCTTC. As protein: CASSLEFRGYTF. J is TRBJ1-2 and V is TRBV7-2; unclear D gene. The ends were cut back, 1 base at V and 8 bases at J, with 8 bases in the middle. CDR1 and CDR2 from the germline V gene are SGHTA and FQGNSA. The CDR3 totals 12 residues.

This clonotype was observed a handful of times. The chain is built from TRBV29-1 and TRBJ2-7, with TRBD2 as a possible D gene (7 bases). Germline V CDR1 and CDR2: SQVTM, ANQGSEA. Trimming stripped 2 bases from V and 2 bases from J, with 10 bases between. The CDR3 extends over 13 amino acids. The CDR3 nucleotides read TGCAGCGTTGAACAGGGGACTACCTACGAGCAGTACTTC. As protein: CSVEQGTTYEQYF.

The chain has TRBV5-6 and TRBJ2-5, with unresolved D. CDR3 length: 13 amino acids. V lost 5 bases and J 4 bases, leaving 12 bases between the germline ends. The germline V gene encodes CDR1 SGHDT and CDR2 YYEEEE. DNA for the CDR3: TGTGCCAGCAGAGTAGGGTTAGCAGAGACCCAGTACTTC. Residues: CASRVGLAETQYF.

This clonotype was seen once. V usage is TRBV12-3 or TRBV12-4 and J usage is TRBJ2-1; TRBD1 or TRBD2 may be the D gene (5 bases each). V lost 4 bases to trimming and J lost 3 bases, with 19 bases between them. The CDR3 spans 17 residues. CDR3 amino acids: CASSSKRDPLSYNEQFF. CDR3 coding DNA: TGTGCCAGCAGTTCAAAAAGGGACCCTCTTAGCTACAATGAGCAGTTCTTC.

This clonotype was found once. The chain combines TRBV2 with TRBJ2-1, with D perhaps TRBD2 (6 bases). From germline, CDR1 is SNHLY and CDR2 FYNNEI. Between the trimmed V and J ends, which lost 11 bases and 0 bases, there was a span of 11 bases. CDR3 size: 13 residues. DNA of the CDR3: TGTGCCGGCCGGGGGAGCTCCTACAATGAGCAGTTCTTC. Its protein is CAGRGSSYNEQFF.

This clonotype came up a few times. V gene TRBV14 combines with J gene TRBJ2-7, with a tentative D call TRBD1 (6 bases). CDR1 SGHDN and CDR2 FVKESK come from the germline V gene. CDR3 size: 16 residues. V lost 3 bases to trimming and J lost 0 bases, with 15 bases between them. The chain's CDR3 is CASSHRTVESSYEQYF. The CDR3 region has the DNA TGTGCCAGCAGCCACAGGACAGTCGAGAGCTCCTACGAGCAGTACTTC.

This clonotype was counted between two and nine times. The rearrangement uses TRBV27 and TRBJ2-7; maybe TRBD2 (6 bases). Trimming took 0 bases from V and 9 from J, leaving 15 bases between them. The CDR3 is 14 residues long. Germline CDR1 and CDR2: MNHEY and SMNVEV (reference sequence). CDR3 residues: CASSLSSGPGGQYF. In nucleotides, the CDR3 is TGTGCCAGCAGTTTATCGTCAGGCCCCGGGGGGCAGTACTTC.

This chain links TRBV9 with TRBJ2-7; 9 bases fit TRBD2. The CDR3 runs to 15 residues. V dropped 0 bases and J dropped 6; count of bases not matched to a gene: 7. Germline-derived CDR1 and CDR2 are SGDLS and YYNGEE. The CDR3 reads CASSVDGGRAREQYF. CDR3 DNA: TGTGCCAGCAGCGTAGATGGCGGGAGGGCCCGCGAGCAGTACTTC. Supplemented by reference TRBV9 and TRBJ2-7, the full variable domain reads DSGVTQTPKHLITATGQRVTLRCSPRSGDLSVYWYQQSLDQGLQFLIQYYNGEERAKGNILERFSAQQFPDLHSELNLSSLELGDSALYFCASSVDGGRAREQYFGPGTRLTVT.

This clonotype was seen a few times. This chain connects TRBV12-3 or TRBV12-4 to TRBJ2-1, with D maybe TRBD2 (5 bases). V was pared by 4 bases and J by 5 bases, with 9 bases between. The CDR3 runs to 13 residues. CDR3: CASSYRRDNEQFF. In DNA form, the CDR3 reads TGTGCCAGCAGTTATCGGCGGGACAATGAGCAGTTCTTC.

V gene TRBV6-5 combines with J gene TRBJ1-2; no clear D gene. Germline V CDR1 and CDR2: MNHEY, SVGAGI. Trimming pared 8 bases from V and 0 bases from J, leaving 13 bases between. This CDR3 has 14 residues. The DNA for the CDR3 is TGTGCCAGCGGGAGGACGGACGCTAACTATGGCTACACCTTC. Its translation is CASGRTDANYGYTF.

This clonotype was seen more than once but under ten times. The chain joins TRBV20-1 to TRBJ1-2; 10 bases align to TRBD1. Unmatched junction bases numbered 12, after V lost 2 bases and J lost 6 bases. Germline values: CDR1 DFQATT, CDR2 SNEGSKA (reference sequence). This CDR3 is built from 16 residues. Written as DNA, the CDR3 is TGCAGTGCTAGAACCTTCTTGGACAGGGGGGAGGATGGCTACACCTTC. Translated: CSARTFLDRGEDGYTF.

This chain joins TRBV6-6 and TRBJ2-1; 11 positions match TRBD2. V dropped 6 bases and J dropped 5; count of bases not matched to a gene: 6. The germline gives CDR1 MNHNY, CDR2 SVGAGI (reference sequence). This CDR3 region has 15 residues. The CDR3 DNA follows: TGTGCCAGCAGACCTAGCGGGAGGTCAGACAATGAGCAGTTCTTC. Protein product: CASRPSGRSDNEQFF.

V and J are TRBV7-9 and TRBJ2-7; D unclear. From germline, CDR1 is SEHNR and CDR2 FQNEAQ (reference sequence). V was shortened by 0 bases and J by 0 bases, with 6 bases between the two germline ends. This CDR3 region has 14 residues. CDR3 coding DNA: TGTGCCAGCAGCTTAGCCATCAACTCCTACGAGCAGTACTTC. This codes for CASSLAINSYEQYF.

This chain uses TRBV5-5 with TRBJ2-1; 7 nucleotides match TRBD2. The V gene end was trimmed by 0 bases and the J gene end by 2 bases; junction bases not matched to a gene: 5. Per the germline V gene, CDR1 is SGHKS and CDR2 is YYEKEE (reference sequence). The CDR3 runs 16 residues. As DNA, the CDR3 is TGTGCCAGCAGCTTGGGATCCGGGACTACCTACAATGAGCAGTTCTTC. This translates into CASSLGSGTTYNEQFF.

The rearrangement joins TRBV3-1 to TRBJ2-3; TRBD2 aligns across 13 bases. The J segment lost 4 bases and the V segment lost 4 bases, leaving 5 bases of the junction unmatched. Germline assignment: CDR1 LGHDT and CDR2 YNNKEL (reference sequence). CDR3 length equals 16 residues. In DNA, the CDR3 is TGTGCCAGCAGCCTAACTAGCGGGGGGGTCGCAGATACGCAGTATTTT. Protein product: CASSLTSGGVADTQYF.

This clonotype was seen a few times. V and J are TRBV25-1 and TRBJ1-2, with D unresolved. Trimming stripped 5 bases from V and 0 bases from J, with 4 bases between. CDR1 and CDR2 from the germline V gene are MGHDK and SYGVNS. The CDR3 length is 12 residues. The CDR3 bases are TGTGCCAGCAGTCCCTCTAACTATGGCTACACCTTC. Translated: CASSPSNYGYTF.